One and the same sample provided the 9 T cell receptor beta chains below, sequenced in a study of identical twins. TCRdb fed the 5' RACE reads into MiXCR, producing one record per CDR3 protein. The repertoire holds approximately 1.8 million distinct CDR3 sequences, around 29% seen once, with about 0.25% in the top ten. The sequenced material came from cord blood. Receptors originate from a newborn girl in good health.

A few counts support this clonotype. This chain links TRBV4-2 with TRBJ2-7, with D possibly TRBD2 on 6 matching bases. This CDR3 spans 16 amino acids. The ends were cut back, 0 bases at V and 2 bases at J, with 14 bases in the middle. Germline assignment: CDR1 LGHNA and CDR2 YNFKEQ. The DNA for the CDR3 is TGTGCCAGCAGCCAAGATCTCGGGACTGCTGCCTACGAGCAGTACTTC. This encodes CASSQDLGTAAYEQYF.

This clonotype has only a few counts. This chain links TRBV7-2 with TRBJ2-5; D is possibly TRBD1 or TRBD2 (6 bases each). Trimming shortened V by 7 bases and J by 1 base, and 19 bases separated the two germline ends. The CDR3 contains 16 residues. Germline V gives CDR1 SGHTA, CDR2 FQGNSA. The CDR3 sequence is CASKYWRGTPQETQYF. The CDR3 DNA is TGTGCCAGCAAATATTGGAGGGGGACCCCCCAAGAGACCCAGTACTTC. Full variable domain (rest looked up from reference TRBV7-2 and TRBJ2-5): GAGVSQSPSNKVTEKGKDVELRCDPISGHTALYWYRQSLGQGLEFLIYFQGNSAPDKSGLPSDRFSAERTGGSVSTLTIQRTQQEDSAVYLCASKYWRGTPQETQYFGPGTRLLVL.

V is TRBV6-1 and J is TRBJ2-6; D may correspond to TRBD1 or TRBD2 (5 bases each). CDR3 length equals 15 residues. Deletions cut 6 bases from V and 0 bases from J, with 9 bases between. Germline V gene lookup returns CDR1 MNHNS and CDR2 SASEGT. The CDR3 nucleotides read TGTGCCAGCAGCGGGGCTAGCTCTGGGGCCAACGTCCTGACTTTC. Translated, it gives CASSGASSGANVLTF.

This clonotype came up a few times. The chain carries TRBV20-1 and TRBJ2-7; perhaps D is TRBD1 or TRBD2 (5 bases each). The CDR3 has 13 residues. V shed 3 bases and J shed 4 bases, with 13 bases lying between them. From germline, CDR1 is DFQATT and CDR2 SNEGSKA (reference sequence). CDR3: CSASSGGKYEQYF. CDR3 sequence (DNA): TGCAGTGCTAGTTCTGGGGGTAAATACGAGCAGTACTTC.

V usage is TRBV20-1 and J usage is TRBJ2-3; the match to TRBD2 covers 10 bases. J gave up 4 bases and V 4 bases, and 5 bases lay outside the gene matches. The CDR3 spans 14 residues. CDR1 is DFQATT and CDR2 is SNEGSKA in the germline V gene (reference sequence). The CDR3 DNA sequence: TGCAGTGCTACTCGAGCGGGAGGGTCAGATACGCAGTATTTT. Translating gives CSATRAGGSDTQYF.

The rearrangement uses TRBV12-3 or TRBV12-4 and TRBJ1-1; 7 bases match TRBD1. The CDR3 length is 13 residues. The V segment lost 8 bases and the J segment 0 bases; nucleotides outside the gene matches: 3. The DNA of the CDR3 is TGTGCCAGCTTCGGGACAGTGAACACTGAAGCTTTCTTT. This translates into CASFGTVNTEAFF.

This clonotype was counted a few times. CDR3 coding DNA: TGTGCCAGCAGCTCATTGGACAGATTTACCAAAAACATTCAGTACTTC. As protein: CASSSLDRFTKNIQYF. The chain is built from TRBV5-6 and TRBJ2-4, with D tentatively TRBD1 (6 bases). V dropped 3 bases and J dropped 2 bases, with 15 bases sitting between them. There are 16 residues in the CDR3. CDR1 is SGHDT and CDR2 is YYEEEE in the germline V gene.

The rearrangement uses TRBV2 and TRBJ1-5, with 7 bases matching TRBD1. CDR3 length: 16 residues. V gave up 5 bases and J gave up 6 bases; unmatched junction bases: 13. The germline gives CDR1 SNHLY, CDR2 FYNNEI. CDR3 nucleotide sequence: TGTGCCAGCAGTCCCCGTGACAGGGTTTTATCTCAGCCCCAGCATTTT. Translated: CASSPRDRVLSQPQHF. The full variable domain, with the rest looked up from reference TRBV2 and TRBJ1-5, is EPEVTQTPSHQVTQMGQEVILRCVPISNHLYFYWYRQILGQKVEFLVSFYNNEISEKSEIFDDQFSVERPDGSNFTLKIRSTKLEDSAMYFCASSPRDRVLSQPQHFGDGTRLSIL.

The genes are TRBV5-4 and TRBJ1-2; D is uncertain. The CDR3 is made up of 15 amino acids. Germline lookup yields CDR1 SGHNT and CDR2 YYREEE (reference sequence). With 1 base removed from V and 5 bases from J, the gap between germline ends came to 15 bases. The CDR3 protein is CASSLWRVNPYGYTF. CDR3 nucleotide sequence: TGTGCCAGCAGCTTGTGGCGGGTCAACCCTTATGGCTACACCTTC.